The 9 T cell receptor beta chains below were found in one sample sequenced in a study of T cells after yellow fever vaccination. MiXCR, run by TCRdb on the 5' RACE reads, gives a single entry per CDR3 protein. The table has 450,000 to 600,000 distinct CDR3 sequences, approximately 16% seen once. This sample comprised PBMCs, obtained more than 4 days after the first yellow fever vaccination. The receptors derive from a man between 18 and 35 years old who received the YFV17D yellow fever vaccine.

This clonotype appeared a few times. This rearrangement joins TRBV7-3 to TRBJ2-3, with 15 bases that match TRBD2. The germline CDR1 and CDR2 sequences are SGHTA and FQGTGA. J gave up 3 bases and V 1 base, and 14 bases lay outside the gene matches. The CDR3 totals 21 residues. CDR3 nucleotides: TGTGCCAGCAGCTTAAGTTTTTCGGGACTAGCGGGGGGCCGGGTTACAGATACGCAGTATTTT. The encoded protein is CASSLSFSGLAGGRVTDTQYF.

Ten or more counts support this clonotype. The genes are TRBV12-3 or TRBV12-4 and TRBJ2-2, with no clear D. The CDR3 is 14 amino acids. The V end was cut by 1 base, the J end by 4 bases, with 7 bases between. The CDR3 reads CASSLGASTGELFF. In DNA form, the CDR3 reads TGTGCCAGCAGTTTAGGTGCCAGCACCGGGGAGCTGTTTTTT.

This clonotype was observed a handful of times. The chain joins TRBV20-1 to TRBJ2-5; 10 positions agree with TRBD1. There are 13 residues in the CDR3. Germline CDR1 reads DFQATT; CDR2 reads SNEGSKA (reference sequence). The trim removed 2 bases at V and 5 bases at J, leaving 2 bases unmatched. The CDR3 sequence: CSARKTGGETQYF. CDR3 DNA sequence: TGCAGTGCTAGAAAGACAGGGGGCGAGACCCAGTACTTC.

The gene calls are TRBV6-2 or TRBV6-3 and TRBJ2-1; 7 nucleotides align to TRBD2. Trimming cost V 11 bases and J 4 bases; bases outside gene matches: 5. This CDR3 has 12 amino acids. Germline assignment: CDR1 MNHEY and CDR2 SVGEGT. The chain's CDR3 is CAGGRVYNEQFF. The CDR3 DNA reads as TGTGCCGGTGGGAGGGTATACAATGAGCAGTTCTTC.

This clonotype was counted ten times or more. The rearrangement uses TRBV5-1 and TRBJ1-1; D remains ambiguous. Germline lookup yields CDR1 SGHRS and CDR2 YFSETQ. The CDR3 is 14 residues long. V lost 0 bases to trimming and J lost 0 bases, with 6 bases between them. The CDR3 DNA sequence: TGCGCCAGCAGCTTGGCTAGGGTGAACACTGAAGCTTTCTTT. Encoded protein: CASSLARVNTEAFF.

This clonotype was observed a few times. The chain employs TRBV12-3 or TRBV12-4 and TRBJ2-1; 12 bases map to TRBD2. Trimming cost V 9 bases and J 6 bases; bases outside gene matches: 3. The CDR3 runs to 13 residues. The CDR3 is CASGLAGRNEQFF. The CDR3 DNA sequence: TGTGCCAGTGGACTAGCGGGGCGCAATGAGCAGTTCTTC.

This chain joins TRBV20-1 and TRBJ2-3; D is unresolved. Germline CDR1 DFQATT, CDR2 SNEGSKA (reference sequence). V was pared by 1 base and J by 2 bases, with 10 bases between. The CDR3 runs 14 residues. As DNA, the CDR3 is TGCAGTGCTAGAGGACCGGTGGTCACAGATACGCAGTATTTT. It translates to CSARGPVVTDTQYF.

The rearrangement joins TRBV4-2 to TRBJ2-4; a weak D match, TRBD1 (5 bases). The CDR3 totals 18 residues. CDR1 is LGHNA, CDR2 YNFKEQ, per germline. V shed 4 bases and J shed 0 bases, with 19 bases lying between them. The CDR3 region is CASSLQYSKGRAKNIQYF. CDR3 sequence (DNA): TGTGCCAGCAGCCTCCAGTACTCGAAGGGGCGAGCCAAAAACATTCAGTACTTC.

This clonotype has more than one count but fewer than ten. The CDR3 DNA is TGCAGTGCTGATAGTTCGGGTACGCAGTATTTT. This sequence encodes CSADSSGTQYF. The chain employs TRBV20-1 and TRBJ2-3; no reliable D call. V was cut by 5 bases and J by 8 bases, with 11 bases left in between. The CDR3 sequence is 11 residues long. Germline lookup yields CDR1 DFQATT and CDR2 SNEGSKA (reference sequence).